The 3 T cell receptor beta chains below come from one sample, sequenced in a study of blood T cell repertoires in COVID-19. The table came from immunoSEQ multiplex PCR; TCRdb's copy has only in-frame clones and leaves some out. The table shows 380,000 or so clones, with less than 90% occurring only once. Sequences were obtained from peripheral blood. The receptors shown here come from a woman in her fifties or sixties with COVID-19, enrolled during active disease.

CDR3 sequence reads: CASSLHVSVTEAFF. As DNA, the CDR3 is TGCGCCAGCAGCTTGCATGTTAGCGTCACTGAAGCTTTCTTT. J is TRBJ1-1 and V is TRBV5-1; no clear D. This CDR3 region has 14 residues. V lost 1 base and J 4 bases, leaving 11 bases between the germline ends. Germline CDR1 is SGHRS and CDR2 is YFSETQ.

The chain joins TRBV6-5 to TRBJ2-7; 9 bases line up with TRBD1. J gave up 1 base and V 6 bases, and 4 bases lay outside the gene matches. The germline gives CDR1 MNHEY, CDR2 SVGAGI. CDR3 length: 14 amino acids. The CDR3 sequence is CASSSGQGSYEQYF. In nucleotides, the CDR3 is TGTGCCAGCAGCTCTGGACAGGGGTCCTACGAGCAGTACTTC.

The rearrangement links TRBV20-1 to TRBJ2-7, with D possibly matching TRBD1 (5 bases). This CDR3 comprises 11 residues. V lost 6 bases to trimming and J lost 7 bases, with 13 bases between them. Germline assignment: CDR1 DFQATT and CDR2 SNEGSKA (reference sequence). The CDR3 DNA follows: TGCAGTGCACGTCCAGGGTCTGAGCAGTACTTC. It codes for CSARPGSEQYF.